This section outlines one T cell receptor (beta chain) sequence together with its context. This clonotype came up a few times. Its antigen remains unidentified. It has no much larger one-base neighbor in the sample; base qualities were not kept. Ficoll-Paque density gradient centrifugation was used to isolate PBMCs. Sequencing relied on an Illumina NovaSeq 6000. TCRalpha and TCRbeta cDNA libraries were built by 5'RACE with constant-segment primers, adding sample barcodes and unique molecular identifiers. Trizol reagent was used to extract RNA from every sample. Library amplification was performed in two PCR steps, and a second sample barcode and Illumina TruSeq adapters were introduced in the second step. The libraries were sequenced on an Illumina NovaSeq using 2 x 150 bp paired-end reads. The study's processing was this. With migec v1.2.7, reads were demultiplexed and then collapsed into UMI-guided consensus sequences. With mixcr v2.1.11, UMI consensuses were aligned to TRA and TRB V and J templates and assembled into clonotypes. A clonotype was counted as expanded or contracted only if both edgeR and NoisET called the change significant, with noise models trained on biological replicates. For edgeR calls, the thresholds were a false discovery rate-adjusted p below 0.01 and a log2 fold-change of 1. As an exploratory analysis of dynamics, max-normalized trajectories of the 1000 most abundant clonotypes were examined with PCA combined with hierarchical clustering. Separately sequenced CD4+ and CD8+ repertoires were used to assign the CD4 or CD8 phenotype of responding clones. TCRdb reprocessed the public reads (quality trimming at Q25 with fastp, clone calling with MiXCR) and kept in-frame beta chains. Merged by CDR3 protein, the rows form single entries marked with the most common genes and DNA. TCRdb's processing, not the authors' own work, is the source of the V and J calls. The sample table records 150,000 or so distinct CDR3 sequences; 30% to 35% of these occur just once. Of the sample, 12% is held by the ten largest clones.

CDR1 and CDR2 are drawn from the germline V gene: KGHSH, LQKENI. Spanning cysteine to phenylalanine, the CDR3 consists of 16 amino acids. The entry retains the CDR3 DNA only, 48 bases that are in frame from base 1. V gives up 2 bases and J gives up 4 bases, and the segment between their germline ends measures 15 bases. This sample is drawn from a study of T-cell memory formation after mild COVID-19 (dated by TCRdb to the early 2020s). Broadly, across the study: TCR sequence clusters from the two donors were largely donor specific. In a couple of donors, T-cell clones that expanded and contracted after mild COVID-19 were tracked by sequencing TCRalpha and TCRbeta repertoires over time. Two young, previously healthy adult volunteers, one female and one male, were included in the cohort.

The paper as a whole reports these results and caveats: Only two mild cases were covered by the study, and larger cohorts that include severe cases with pre-infection samples were considered necessary. SARS-CoV-2 specificity of the second-wave clones peaking on day 37 was not confirmed. Contracting CD4+ clones were found mainly in CM and EM memory subsets, while CD8+ clones were enriched in EMRA. Balanced CD4/CD8 phenotypes were observed for clones contracting from day 15 to 85, whereas a bias towards CD4+ was observed for a second wave of clones expanding from day 15 to 37. Some responding clones were detected in pre-infection memory, which suggested that pre-existing cross-reactive memory T cells had joined the SARS-CoV-2 response.

The receptor was isolated from an adult woman who had mild COVID-19 (a few samples of this study predate the infection). The sample titles of this study are shuffled in the database, so cell type and time point are left out; the donor was told from shared clones. The sample was PBMCs or a T cell subset sorted from them (not recorded which). The V and J segments used are TRBV18 and TRBJ2-1, with the D gene too uncertain to name. The CDR3 protein: CASSPITPRLYNEQFF. The nucleotides are TGTGCCAGCTCACCAATAACTCCACGCCTTTACAATGAGCAGTTCTTC.